This T cell receptor (beta chain) was found in a study of shared clonotypes between healthy human individuals. Naivety among CD8 cells was defined by CD45RO negativity and positive CCR7 selection, thereby excluding terminally differentiated effector memory CD45RA+ cells. The V gene's germline CDR1 is SGHDT and CDR2 YYEEEE. CDR3 length equals 16 residues. Trimming took off 3 bases at V and 3 bases at J, with 16 bases between the two ends. TCRdb keeps only in-frame clones here, not all; method: immunoSEQ multiplex PCR. The sample has approximately 720,000 clones; around 90% are singletons. The clonotype originates from a man aged 30 to 45 in good health. The sequenced material came from naive CD8+ T cells sorted from blood. The chain links TRBV5-6 to TRBJ2-4; D call uncertain. CDR3 sequence: CASSSWEQRYKNIQYF. The CDR3 DNA sequence: TGTGCCAGCAGCTCCTGGGAACAGCGCTACAAAAACATTCAGTACTTC.